This T cell receptor (beta chain) was identified during a study of vaccination effects on CD4 cells after COVID-19. Points on this clone: Its antigen is currently unknown.

The ViraFEST assay expanded antigen-specific CD4+ T cells with viral peptide pools before sequencing. The culture ran for approximately 9 days before CD4+ T cells were isolated. The study found no prior SARS-CoV-2 infection in the vaccine recipients, who tested negative for nucleocapsid antibodies. Every well housed two million PBMC, which grew in culture alongside 10 IU/ml IL-2 and about 10 ug/ml peptides. Only in-frame clones appear in the TCRdb table, and some are missing; sequencing was by immunoSEQ multiplex PCR. Here the sample spans under 70,000 clones, about 80% being singletons. Study-level points and caveats: Marked contraction was observed in infection-induced and vaccine-induced clones late after vaccination. Researchers report that only 1 of 255 vaccine-induced clones in healthy vaccinees cross-reacted with common cold coronaviruses.

V lost 5 bases and J 5 bases, leaving 12 bases between the germline ends. The CDR3 totals 13 residues. The germline gives CDR1 SEHNR, CDR2 FQNEAQ (reference sequence). This chain uses TRBV7-9 with TRBJ2-5; D perhaps matches TRBD1 (6 bases). The sequence came from a human donor who received a COVID-19 vaccine. The input for sequencing was CD4+ T cells from PBMCs cultured with HCoV-OC43 spike peptides, taken before COVID-19 vaccination. Subset indicated: HCoV-OC43 spike overlapping peptide pool stimulation. The CDR3 region is CASSRGQGETQYF. CDR3 coding DNA: TGTGCCAGCAGCCGGGGACAAGGCGAGACCCAGTACTTC.